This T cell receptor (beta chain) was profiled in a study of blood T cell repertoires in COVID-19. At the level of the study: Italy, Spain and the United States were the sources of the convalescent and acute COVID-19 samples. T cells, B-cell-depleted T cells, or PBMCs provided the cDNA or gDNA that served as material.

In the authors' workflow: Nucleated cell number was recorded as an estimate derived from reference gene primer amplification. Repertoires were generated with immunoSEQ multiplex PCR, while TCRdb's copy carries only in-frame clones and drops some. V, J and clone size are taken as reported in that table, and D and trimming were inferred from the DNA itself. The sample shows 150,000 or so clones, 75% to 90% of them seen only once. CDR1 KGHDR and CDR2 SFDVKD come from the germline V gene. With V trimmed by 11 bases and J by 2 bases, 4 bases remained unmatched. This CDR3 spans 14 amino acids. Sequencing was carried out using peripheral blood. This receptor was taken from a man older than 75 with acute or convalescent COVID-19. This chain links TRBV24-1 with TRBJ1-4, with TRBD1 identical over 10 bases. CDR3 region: CAIDRGRTNEKLFF. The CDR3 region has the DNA TGTGCCATTGACAGGGGGCGGACTAATGAAAAACTGTTTTTT.